The T cell receptor beta chain under discussion was sequenced for a study of blood T cell repertoires in COVID-19. TCRdb's table, derived via immunoSEQ multiplex PCR, lists solely in-frame clones and lacks some. Of about 170,000 clones in the sample, around 82% are singletons; the top ten hold 7%. Seattle participants joined during active infection and were tracked over time. This clone has ten or more counts. Germline V gene data show CDR1 as LGHNA and CDR2 as YNFKEQ. V was pared by 4 bases and J by 6 bases, with 11 bases of the junction left unmatched. CDR3 size: 16 residues. This receptor was taken from a woman in her 40s with COVID-19, enrolled during active disease. The source material was peripheral blood. The chain employs TRBV4-2 and TRBJ2-3; 9 nucleotides align to TRBD2. CDR3 region: CASSPGLAGGADTQYF. CDR3 nucleotide sequence: TGTGCCAGCAGCCCTGGTCTCGCGGGAGGGGCTGATACGCAGTATTTT.